This T cell receptor (beta chain) is from a study of immune heterogeneity within non-small cell lung tumors. Whole-study results and caveats: Largely distinct from one individual patient to the next were the high-frequency T-cell receptor beta clonotypes.

The ends were cut back, 5 bases at V and 6 bases at J, with 17 bases in the middle. This CDR3 comprises 14 residues. CDR1 and CDR2 (germline): MNHEY, SMNVEV (reference sequence). The template consisted of bulk tumor genomic DNA, with about 620 ng used per sample. Each primary tumor yielded several biopsies, collected far apart from one another at surgery. Patients underwent curative surgery for untreated, newly diagnosed non-small cell lung cancer. Samples were obtained from newly diagnosed non-small cell lung cancer patients who were having surgery with curative intent. Multiplex PCR with 32 V and 13 J primers amplified TCR beta CDR3. TCRdb passed the multiplex PCR reads through MiXCR, listing each CDR3 protein once. The sample lists 2,500 to 3,500 distinct CDR3 sequences, 35% to 45% occurring once. About this clonotype itself: Antigen unknown.

This TCR derives from a woman aged 45 to 65 with non-small cell lung cancer. V and J are TRBV27 and TRBJ2-7; the D gene could be TRBD1 or TRBD2 (5 bases each). The sequencing sample was made of lung tumor tissue. CDR3 protein: CASSGDPRPTEQYF. The CDR3 region has the DNA TGTGCCAGCAGTGGGGACCCACGGCCGACCGAGCAGTACTTC.